This paragraph covers one T cell receptor (beta chain) sequence. Its target is not known. This entry belongs to a study of graft-versus-host responses after intestinal transplantation. Study results and caveats: Graft-versus-host to host-versus-graft clonal ratios in allografts were high in patients with graft-donor T cell macrochimerism.

V lost 3 bases and J lost 3; bases outside the gene matches: 12. This CDR3 region has 16 residues. The germline gives CDR1 SGDLS, CDR2 YYNGEE. The protocol was immunoSEQ multiplex PCR, while the TCRdb copy is restricted to in-frame clones and leaves out a portion. The data hold about 88,000 clones, with roughly 88% observed a single time. V is TRBV9 and J is TRBJ2-7; 7 nucleotides line up with TRBD2. This receptor was taken from a human donor who received an intestinal transplant. The sample here was unstimulated CD4+ T cells sorted from spleen or lymph node cells, taken before intestinal transplant. The CDR3 loop is CASSATSGAGIYEQYF. CDR3 bases: TGTGCCAGCAGCGCCACAAGCGGGGCAGGGATCTACGAGCAGTACTTC.